Below are 17 T cell receptor beta chains sequenced from a single sample in a study of CD8+CD57+ T cells in acquired aplastic anemia. TCR beta VDJ and CDR3 profiles were obtained from a genomic DNA template. TCRdb ran MiXCR on the reads and lists one entry per CDR3 protein. This sample carries fewer than 200,000 distinct CDR3 sequences, about three fifths of them seen once, and the ten largest clones take under 60%. The sample was sorted CD4+, CD8+, or CD8+CD57+ T cells (not recorded which) from PBMCs. Receptors were obtained from a human donor in good health.

The V gene is TRBV20-1, the J gene TRBJ1-5, with a weak D call TRBD1 (6 bases). This CDR3 spans 14 amino acids. V lost 6 bases and J lost 0, with 12 bases in between. Germline assignment: CDR1 DFQATT and CDR2 SNEGSKA (reference sequence). The CDR3 DNA sequence: TGCAGTGCCCCGGGACAAAATAGCAATCAGCCCCAGCATTTT. Residues: CSAPGQNSNQPQHF.

The CDR3 reads CSAGQGAESTIYF. Written as DNA, the CDR3 is TGCAGTGCTGGACAGGGGGCGGAGAGCACCATATATTTT. The chain uses TRBV20-1 and TRBJ2-2, with TRBD1 matching over 11 bases. The J call is uncertain, as TRBJ1-3 better fits the DNA end. Germline V CDR1 and CDR2: DFQATT, SNEGSKA (reference sequence). The CDR3 totals 13 residues.

V is TRBV7-9 and J is TRBJ2-7; 7 bases are a match to TRBD1. There are 15 residues in the CDR3. Germline assignment: CDR1 SEHNR and CDR2 FQNEAQ (reference sequence). The V and J ends lost 5 bases and 0 bases, in that order; junction bases with no gene match: 7. CDR3 in amino acids: CASSRRTGSSYEQYF. The DNA of the CDR3 is TGTGCCAGCAGCCGCCGGACAGGAAGCTCCTACGAGCAGTACTTC.

The chain uses TRBV7-8 and TRBJ1-1; D is possibly TRBD1 (5 bases). Per the germline V gene, CDR1 is SGHVS and CDR2 is FQNEAQ. This CDR3 is 16 amino acids long. V was trimmed by 2 bases and J by 5 bases, leaving 18 bases between them. The CDR3 protein is CASSLSVVAGRTEAFF. The CDR3 nucleotides are TGTGCCAGCAGCTTAAGTGTAGTGGCAGGGCGGACTGAAGCTTTCTTT.

The rearrangement links TRBV4-1 to TRBJ2-7; tentative D call: TRBD2 (6 bases). The V gene's germline CDR1 is MGHRA and CDR2 YSYEKL. The CDR3 sequence is 13 residues long. The V gene lost 4 bases and the J gene lost 6 bases, with 13 bases spanning the gap. Here the CDR3 DNA reads TGCGCCAGCAGCCCTGGTGGGAGGACCGAGCAGTACTTC. It encodes CASSPGGRTEQYF.

This clonotype was recorded at least ten times. It is unclear where the CDR3 begins or ends on the DNA, so no DNA is shown, and the CDR3 is as TCRdb lists it. The rearrangement uses TRBV2 and TRBJ2-5; the table names TRBD2, a call not compared with the DNA. The CDR3 extends over 13 residues, inclusive of both ends. The V gene's germline CDR1 is SNHLY and CDR2 FYNNEI. CDR3: CASILEGSETQYF.

J is TRBJ2-5 and V is TRBV5-1; D is undetermined. The V gene's germline CDR1 is SGHRS and CDR2 YFSETQ. CDR3 length: 12 amino acids. Trimming pared 4 bases from V and 5 bases from J, leaving 9 bases between. The CDR3 reads CASSRPTETQYF. The CDR3 nucleotides are TGCGCCAGCAGCCGACCGACGGAGACCCAGTACTTC.

This clonotype has ten or more counts. The J gene is TRBJ1-1, the V gene TRBV7-9; D unclear. V lost 4 bases, J lost 6 bases, and 9 bases lay in between. CDR1 is SEHNR, CDR2 FQNEAQ, per germline (reference sequence). The CDR3 length is 12 residues. The CDR3 loop reads CASSYGVAEAFF. For the CDR3, the DNA is TGTGCCAGCAGCTACGGGGTGGCTGAAGCTTTCTTT.

The rearrangement uses TRBV9 and TRBJ2-7, with 8 bases lining up with TRBD1. V lost 4 bases and J lost 6; bases outside the gene matches: 0. Germline V gene lookup returns CDR1 SGDLS and CDR2 YYNGEE. This CDR3 contains 11 residues. The CDR3 DNA is TGTGCCAGCAGCCAGGGGGCCGAGCAGTACTTC. Protein product: CASSQGAEQYF.

The chain has TRBV2 and TRBJ2-7, with no clear D. The germline V gene encodes CDR1 SNHLY and CDR2 FYNNEI. This CDR3 region has 13 residues. Trimming stripped 4 bases from V and 1 base from J, with 8 bases between. As DNA, the CDR3 is TGTGCCAGCAGTGCAGCAAATTCCTACGAGCAGTACTTC. The encoded protein is CASSAANSYEQYF. Combining the CDR3 with reference TRBV2 and TRBJ2-7 gives the whole variable domain EPEVTQTPSHQVTQMGQEVILRCVPISNHLYFYWYRQILGQKVEFLVSFYNNEISEKSEIFDDQFSVERPDGSNFTLKIRSTKLEDSAMYFCASSAANSYEQYFGPGTRLTVT.

V gene TRBV10-3 combines with J gene TRBJ2-5, with 9 bases lining up with TRBD2. The CDR3 covers 17 residues. With 2 bases clipped from V and 1 base from J, the junction kept 8 bases outside the gene matches. The V gene's germline CDR1 is ENHRY and CDR2 SYGVKD. Here the CDR3 DNA reads TGTGCCATCAGTGAGAGCGCGGCGGGAGGGCTCCAAGAGACCCAGTACTTC. Translating it yields CAISESAAGGLQETQYF.

This clonotype was counted a single time. The chain uses TRBV6-5 and TRBJ2-7; 7 nucleotides align to TRBD2. The CDR3 covers 17 residues. Germline CDR1 and CDR2: MNHEY and SVGAGI. After removal of 5 bases from V and 1 base from J, the junction contained 14 bases not matched to a gene. CDR3 sequence: CASSLYRRGGGSYEQYF. CDR3 DNA: TGTGCCAGCAGTCTCTACCGTCGCGGGGGAGGTTCCTACGAGCAGTACTTC.

This chain joins TRBV20-1 and TRBJ2-5, with 8 bases fitting TRBD2. Germline V CDR1 and CDR2: DFQATT, SNEGSKA (reference sequence). This CDR3 is 12 amino acids long. V gave up 6 bases and J gave up 6 bases; unmatched junction bases: 6. The CDR3 DNA follows: TGCAGTGCCCGAGTAGCGGGAAAGACCCAGTACTTC. Residues: CSARVAGKTQYF.

This sequence joins TRBV11-2 and TRBJ2-7, with TRBD1 matching 9 bases. The CDR3 runs to 15 residues. Germline trimming cut 6 bases from V and 7 bases from J; bases unmatched to any gene: 13. CDR1 and CDR2 from the germline V gene are SGHAT and FQNNGV. CDR3 loop: CASSSDYRGPGEQYF. For the CDR3, the DNA is TGTGCCAGCAGTTCTGACTACAGGGGGCCCGGGGAGCAGTACTTC.

V is TRBV25-1 and J is TRBJ2-7; a possible D gene is TRBD2 (6 bases). CDR1 MGHDK and CDR2 SYGVNS come from the germline V gene. The CDR3 covers 13 residues. The V end lost 2 bases, the J end lost 3 bases, and 8 bases lay between the germline ends. DNA of the CDR3: TGTGCCAGCAGTGAAGCGGGGCTCTACGAGCAGTACTTC. This encodes CASSEAGLYEQYF.

This chain links TRBV10-3 with TRBJ2-3, with 7 bases lining up with TRBD2. Germline assignment: CDR1 ENHRY and CDR2 SYGVKD. Trimming cost V 7 bases and J 3 bases; bases outside gene matches: 10. CDR3 length equals 15 residues. CDR3 sequence: CAIKLRRESTDTQYF. CDR3 bases: TGTGCCATCAAGTTGAGGCGGGAGTCGACAGATACGCAGTATTTT.

This clonotype was seen ten or more times. The V call is TRBV4-1, the J call TRBJ1-5; D gene ambiguous. This CDR3 comprises 15 residues. Looked up from germline, CDR1 is MGHRA and CDR2 is YSYEKL. V was clipped by 1 base and J by 2 bases, with 9 bases between them. CDR3 in DNA: TGCGCCAGCAGCCAAGGGGGATTGGGCAATCAGCCCCAGCATTTT. Protein: CASSQGGLGNQPQHF.